These T cell receptor beta chains were read from a single sample in a study of ipilimumab plus nivolumab after autologous stem cell transplantation. Clones were read by immunoSEQ multiplex PCR, and TCRdb kept only the in-frame ones, dropping some. The sample shows 8,000 to 10,000 clones, about 70% of them seen only once. The sample was PBMCs, taken in a trial of ipilimumab plus nivolumab as post-transplant consolidation. These receptors came from a female donor with multiple myeloma. CDR3s include the opening cysteine and the closing phenylalanine or tryptophan. The D gene is left open where the match is weak. The size field is filled for only some rows; it gives once, few, many or a size class.

cdr3_aa: CASKYGVSAEAFF; cdr3_nt: TGTGCCAGCAAGTACGGGGTAAGCGCTGAAGCTTTCTTT; v_call: TRBV25-1; j_call: TRBJ1-1; d_call: NA; clone_size: NA
cdr3_aa: CASSDRDNSPLHF; cdr3_nt: TGTGCCAGCAGTGACAGGGATAATTCACCCCTCCACTTT; v_call: TRBV6-4; j_call: TRBJ1-6; d_call: NA; clone_size: NA
cdr3_aa: CASSYTTGEDSPLHF; cdr3_nt: TGTGCCAGCAGTTACACGACAGGGGAGGATTCACCCCTCCACTTT; v_call: TRBV6-5; j_call: TRBJ1-6; d_call: TRBD1; clone_size: NA
cdr3_aa: CASRGTATSTGELFF; cdr3_nt: TGTGCCAGCAGGGGGACCGCCACGAGCACCGGGGAGCTGTTTTTT; v_call: TRBV2; j_call: TRBJ2-2; d_call: NA; clone_size: few
cdr3_aa: CASRDRTDGEQFF; cdr3_nt: TGTGCCAGCAGAGACAGAACGGACGGCGAGCAGTTCTTC; v_call: TRBV6-1; j_call: TRBJ2-1; d_call: NA; clone_size: NA
cdr3_aa: CASSQGTGGYNEQFF; cdr3_nt: TGTGCCAGCAGCCAAGGGACAGGGGGATACAATGAGCAGTTCTTC; v_call: TRBV11-1; j_call: TRBJ2-1; d_call: TRBD1; clone_size: NA
cdr3_aa: CASSKETSGIALTDTQYF; cdr3_nt: TGTGCCAGCAGCAAAGAGACTAGCGGGATAGCTTTAACAGATACGCAGTATTTT; v_call: TRBV21-1; j_call: TRBJ2-3; d_call: NA; clone_size: NA
cdr3_aa: CASSLGGGTGAGSPLHF; cdr3_nt: TGTGCCAGCAGTTTAGGGGGGGGTACAGGGGCCGGATCACCCCTCCACTTT; v_call: TRBV27; j_call: TRBJ1-6; d_call: TRBD1; clone_size: NA
cdr3_aa: CASSSTAGVSYNEQFF; cdr3_nt: TGCGCCAGCAGCTCCACAGCGGGAGTGTCTTACAATGAGCAGTTCTTC; v_call: TRBV5-1; j_call: TRBJ2-1; d_call: TRBD2; clone_size: NA
cdr3_aa: CASSLGFYNEQFF; cdr3_nt: TGTGCCAGCAGCTTGGGGTTTTACAATGAGCAGTTCTTC; v_call: TRBV5-4; j_call: TRBJ2-1; d_call: NA; clone_size: few
cdr3_aa: CASSELLGTQYF; cdr3_nt: TGTGCCAGCAGCGAGTTATTAGGTACGCAGTATTTT; v_call: TRBV5-4; j_call: TRBJ2-3; d_call: NA; clone_size: NA
cdr3_aa: CASSLSGSGNTGELFF; cdr3_nt: TGTGCCAGCAGCTTAAGCGGGAGTGGCAACACCGGGGAGCTGTTTTTT; v_call: TRBV5-4; j_call: TRBJ2-2; d_call: TRBD2; clone_size: NA
cdr3_aa: CASSWTGGGNEQFF; cdr3_nt: TGTGCCAGCAGTTGGACAGGGGGCGGGAATGAGCAGTTCTTC; v_call: TRBV11-2; j_call: TRBJ2-1; d_call: TRBD1; clone_size: few
cdr3_aa: CAISPTGYPYYGYTF; cdr3_nt: TGTGCCATCAGTCCGACAGGGTACCCCTACTATGGCTACACCTTC; v_call: TRBV10-3; j_call: TRBJ1-2; d_call: TRBD1; clone_size: NA
cdr3_aa: CAISVGGQETQYF; cdr3_nt: TGTGCCATCAGTGTAGGAGGACAAGAGACCCAGTACTTC; v_call: TRBV10-3; j_call: TRBJ2-5; d_call: NA; clone_size: NA
cdr3_aa: CASRGNPTGELFF; cdr3_nt: TGCGCCAGCAGGGGGAATCCGACCGGGGAGCTGTTTTTT; v_call: TRBV5-1; j_call: TRBJ2-2; d_call: NA; clone_size: NA